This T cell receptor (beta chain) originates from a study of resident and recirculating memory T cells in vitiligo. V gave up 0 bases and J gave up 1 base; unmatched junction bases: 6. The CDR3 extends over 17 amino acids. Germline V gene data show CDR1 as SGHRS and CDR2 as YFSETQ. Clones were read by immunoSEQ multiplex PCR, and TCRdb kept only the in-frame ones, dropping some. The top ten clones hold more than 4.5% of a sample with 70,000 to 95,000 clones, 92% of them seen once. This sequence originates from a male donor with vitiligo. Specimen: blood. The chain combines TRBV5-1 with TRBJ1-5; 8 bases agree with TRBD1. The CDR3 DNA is TGCGCCAGCAGCTTGGAGGGGACAGGCGTAAGCAATCAGCCCCAGCATTTT. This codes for CASSLEGTGVSNQPQHF.